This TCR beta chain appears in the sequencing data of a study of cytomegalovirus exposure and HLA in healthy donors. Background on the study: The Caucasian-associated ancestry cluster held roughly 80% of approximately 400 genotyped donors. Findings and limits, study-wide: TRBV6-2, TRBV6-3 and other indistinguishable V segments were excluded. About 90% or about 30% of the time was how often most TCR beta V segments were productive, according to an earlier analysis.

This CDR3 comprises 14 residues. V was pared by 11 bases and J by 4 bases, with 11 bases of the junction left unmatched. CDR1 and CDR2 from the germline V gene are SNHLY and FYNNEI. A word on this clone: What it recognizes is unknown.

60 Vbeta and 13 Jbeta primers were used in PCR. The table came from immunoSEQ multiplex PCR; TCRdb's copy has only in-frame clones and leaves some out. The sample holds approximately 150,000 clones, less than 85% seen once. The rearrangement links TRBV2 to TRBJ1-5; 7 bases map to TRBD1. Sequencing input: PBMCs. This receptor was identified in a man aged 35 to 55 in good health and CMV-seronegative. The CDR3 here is CAGGPRDRNQPQHF. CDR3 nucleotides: TGTGCCGGAGGGCCCCGGGACAGAAATCAGCCCCAGCATTTT.